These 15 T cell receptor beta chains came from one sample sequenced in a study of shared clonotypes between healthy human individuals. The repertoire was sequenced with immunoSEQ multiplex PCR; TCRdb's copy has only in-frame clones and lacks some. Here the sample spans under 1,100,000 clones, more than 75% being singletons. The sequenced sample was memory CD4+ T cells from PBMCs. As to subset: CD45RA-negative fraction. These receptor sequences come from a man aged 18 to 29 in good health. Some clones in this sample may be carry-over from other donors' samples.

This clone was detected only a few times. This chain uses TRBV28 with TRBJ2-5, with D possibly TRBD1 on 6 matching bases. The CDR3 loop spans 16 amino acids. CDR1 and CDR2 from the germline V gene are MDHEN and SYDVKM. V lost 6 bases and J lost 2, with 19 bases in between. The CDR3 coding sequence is TGTGCCAGCAGCGCCGACAGGCAGGTATGGCAAGAGACCCAGTACTTC. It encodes CASSADRQVWQETQYF.

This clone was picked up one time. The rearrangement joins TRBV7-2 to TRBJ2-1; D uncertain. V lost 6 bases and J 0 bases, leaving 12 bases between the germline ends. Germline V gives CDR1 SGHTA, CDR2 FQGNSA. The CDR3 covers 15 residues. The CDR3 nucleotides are TGTGCCAGCAGGGCAGACTTTTCCTCCTACAATGAGCAGTTCTTC. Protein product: CASRADFSSYNEQFF.

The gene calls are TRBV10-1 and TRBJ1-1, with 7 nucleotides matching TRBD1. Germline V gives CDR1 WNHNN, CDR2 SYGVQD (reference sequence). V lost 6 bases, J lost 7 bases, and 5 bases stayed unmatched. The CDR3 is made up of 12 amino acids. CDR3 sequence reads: CASRPQGGEAFF. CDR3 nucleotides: TGCGCCAGCAGGCCTCAGGGGGGTGAAGCTTTCTTT.

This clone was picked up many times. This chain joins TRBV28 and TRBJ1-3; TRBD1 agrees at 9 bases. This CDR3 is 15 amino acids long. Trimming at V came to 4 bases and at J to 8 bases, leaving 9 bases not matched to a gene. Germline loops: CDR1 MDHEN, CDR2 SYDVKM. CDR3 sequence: CASSSWDRVGDTIYF. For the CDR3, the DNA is TGTGCCAGCAGTTCGTGGGACAGGGTAGGAGACACCATATATTTT.

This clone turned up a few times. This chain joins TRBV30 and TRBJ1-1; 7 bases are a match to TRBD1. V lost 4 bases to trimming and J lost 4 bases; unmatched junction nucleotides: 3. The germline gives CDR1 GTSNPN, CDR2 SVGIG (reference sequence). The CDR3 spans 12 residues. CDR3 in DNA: TGTGCCTGGACAGGGGGTGGCACTGAAGCTTTCTTT. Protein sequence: CAWTGGGTEAFF.

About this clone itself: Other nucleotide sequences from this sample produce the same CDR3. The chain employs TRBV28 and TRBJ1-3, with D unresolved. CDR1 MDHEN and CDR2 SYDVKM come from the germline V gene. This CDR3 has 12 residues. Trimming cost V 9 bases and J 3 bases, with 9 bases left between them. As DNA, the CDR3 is TGTGCCAGTAGGACTGGTGGAAACACCATATATTTT. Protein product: CASRTGGNTIYF.

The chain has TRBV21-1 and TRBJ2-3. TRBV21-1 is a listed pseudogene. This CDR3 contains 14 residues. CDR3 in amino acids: CASSKEGRTDTQYF. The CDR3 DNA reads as TGTGCCAGCAGCAAAGAGGGCCGCACAGATACGCAGTATTTT.

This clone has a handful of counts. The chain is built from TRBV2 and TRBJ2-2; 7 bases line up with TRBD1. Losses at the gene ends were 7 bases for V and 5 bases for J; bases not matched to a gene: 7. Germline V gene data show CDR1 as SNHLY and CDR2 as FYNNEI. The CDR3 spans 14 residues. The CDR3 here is CASNRGVATGELFF. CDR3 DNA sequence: TGTGCCAGCAACAGGGGTGTCGCTACCGGGGAGCTGTTTTTT. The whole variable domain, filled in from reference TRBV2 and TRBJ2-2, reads EPEVTQTPSHQVTQMGQEVILRCVPISNHLYFYWYRQILGQKVEFLVSFYNNEISEKSEIFDDQFSVERPDGSNFTLKIRSTKLEDSAMYFCASNRGVATGELFFGEGSRLTVL.

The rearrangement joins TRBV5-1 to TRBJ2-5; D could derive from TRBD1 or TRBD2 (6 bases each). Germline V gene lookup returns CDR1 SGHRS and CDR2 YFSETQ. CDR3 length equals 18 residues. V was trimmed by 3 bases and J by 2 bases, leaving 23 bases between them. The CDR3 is CASSWGAAGRWGQETQYF. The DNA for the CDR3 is TGCGCCAGCAGCTGGGGGGCGGCCGGGCGATGGGGGCAAGAGACCCAGTACTTC.

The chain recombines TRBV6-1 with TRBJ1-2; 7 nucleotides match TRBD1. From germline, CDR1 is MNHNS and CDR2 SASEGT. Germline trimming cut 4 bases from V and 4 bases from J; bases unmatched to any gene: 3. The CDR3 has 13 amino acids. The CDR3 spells CASSVDRLYGYTF. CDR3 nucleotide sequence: TGTGCCAGCAGTGTGGACAGGCTCTATGGCTACACCTTC.

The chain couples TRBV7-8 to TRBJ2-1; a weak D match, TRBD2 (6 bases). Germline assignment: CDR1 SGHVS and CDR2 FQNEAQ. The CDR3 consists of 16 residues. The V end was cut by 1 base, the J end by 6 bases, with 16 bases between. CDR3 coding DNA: TGTGCCAGCAGCTTAGACTCCTGGCGGGATCCCAATGAGCAGTTCTTC. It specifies CASSLDSWRDPNEQFF.

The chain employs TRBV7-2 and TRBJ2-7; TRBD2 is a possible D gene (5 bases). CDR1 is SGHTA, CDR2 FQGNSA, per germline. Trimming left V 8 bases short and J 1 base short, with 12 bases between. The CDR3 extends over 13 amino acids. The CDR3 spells CASGRRASYEQYF. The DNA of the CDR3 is TGTGCCAGCGGGCGGCGGGCGTCCTACGAGCAGTACTTC.

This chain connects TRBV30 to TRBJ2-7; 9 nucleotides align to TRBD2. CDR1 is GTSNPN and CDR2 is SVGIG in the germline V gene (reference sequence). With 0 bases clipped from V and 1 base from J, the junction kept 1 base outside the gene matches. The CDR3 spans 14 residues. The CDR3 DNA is TGTGCCTGGAGTGTGACTAGCGGATCCTACGAGCAGTACTTC. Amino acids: CAWSVTSGSYEQYF. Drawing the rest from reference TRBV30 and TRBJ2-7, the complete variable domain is SQTIHQWPATLVQPVGSPLSLECTVEGTSNPNLYWYRQAAGRGLQLLFYSVGIGQISSEVPQNLSASRPQDRQFILSSKKLLLSDSGFYLCAWSVTSGSYEQYFGPGTRLTVT.

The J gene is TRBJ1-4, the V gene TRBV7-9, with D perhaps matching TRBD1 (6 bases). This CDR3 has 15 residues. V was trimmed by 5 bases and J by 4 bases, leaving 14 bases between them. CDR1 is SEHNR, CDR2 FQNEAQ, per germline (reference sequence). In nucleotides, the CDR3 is TGTGCCAGCAGCAGAGGACAGCCCCATAATGAAAAACTGTTTTTT. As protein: CASSRGQPHNEKLFF. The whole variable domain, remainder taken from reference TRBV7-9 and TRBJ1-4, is DTGVSQNPRHKITKRGQNVTFRCDPISEHNRLYWYRQTLGQGPEFLTYFQNEAQLEKSRLLSDRFSAERPKGSFSTLEIQRTEQGDSAMYLCASSRGQPHNEKLFFGSGTQLSVL.

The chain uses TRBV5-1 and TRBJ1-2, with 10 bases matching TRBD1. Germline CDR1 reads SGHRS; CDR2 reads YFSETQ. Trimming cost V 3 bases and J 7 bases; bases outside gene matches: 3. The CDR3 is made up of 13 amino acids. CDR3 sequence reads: CASSSDRGTGYTF. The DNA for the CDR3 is TGCGCCAGCAGCTCGGACAGGGGGACTGGCTACACCTTC.